This entry lists 12 T cell receptor beta chains sequenced from one sample in a study of T cells in women clearing cervical HPV infection (dated by TCRdb to 2016 to 2018). Libraries came from the immunoSEQ multiplex PCR assay. The table comes from immuneACCESS by way of TCRdb, which keeps in-frame sequences with V and J called. Part of the clones is missing from these tables; in studies checked, under half for an unresolved V gene and the rest for unknown reasons. Per the sample table, the count is 25,000 to 35,000 clones. Clones ranked in the top ten supply more than 6.5% of the sample. Sequences were obtained from blood buffy coat. Receptor source: a woman aged 18-70 years with a cervical HPV16 infection that either progressed to CIN3+ or cleared (not recorded which).

Worth noting for this clone: The observed sequence ends 3 residues before the CDR3 terminus, with the missing tail filled in from the germline J gene. The chain carries TRBV4-1 and TRBJ2-6, with D maybe TRBD1 (5 bases). This CDR3 spans 18 amino acids. V lost 1 base to trimming and J lost 0 bases, with 13 bases between them. Germline values: CDR1 MGHRA, CDR2 YSYEKL. The CDR3 loop reads CASSQVPQGPSGANVLTF. The DNA read from the CDR3 is TGCGCCAGCAGCCAAGTTCCTCAGGGTCCCTCTGGGGCCAACGTC.

The CDR3 spells CSARVIGTGGHEQYF. The CDR3 bases that were read are TGCAGTGCTAGGGTTATAGGGACAGGGGGCCACGAG. This chain uses TRBV20-1 with TRBJ2-7; 12 bases are shared with TRBD1. The CDR3 end lies 3 residues beyond the end of the read and is filled in from the germline J gene. Germline V gene lookup returns CDR1 DFQATT and CDR2 SNEGSKA (reference sequence). The J segment lost 5 bases and the V segment lost 3 bases, leaving 8 bases of the junction unmatched. The CDR3 covers 15 residues.

With respect to this clone: With the read ending 3 residues before the CDR3 end, the germline J gene is used to fill in that end. V and J are TRBV5-1 and TRBJ1-1, with TRBD1 matching 8 bases. Trimming took 3 bases from V and 0 from J; bases not matched to a gene: 16. The germline CDR1 and CDR2 sequences are SGHRS and YFSETQ. The CDR3 contains 19 residues. The CDR3 bases that were read are TGCGCCAGCAGCTCCTACTTTGCCCGGGACAGGCTTATGAACACTGAA. Translation gives CASSSYFARDRLMNTE. The whole CDR3 protein is CASSSYFARDRLMNTEAFF.

Remarks on this clone: The DNA ends 3 residues before the CDR3 does, and the rest of the CDR3 is filled in from the germline J gene. J is TRBJ2-7 and V is TRBV19; 9 nucleotides align to TRBD1. With 0 bases clipped from V and 3 bases from J, the junction kept 0 bases outside the gene matches. This CDR3 region has 14 residues. Germline V gene sequence: CDR1 LNHDA, CDR2 SQIVND (reference sequence). CDR3 in amino acids: CASSIEGQGYEQYF. CDR3 DNA (partial): TGTGCCAGTAGTATAGAGGGACAGGGCTACGAG.

For this clone: Read coverage stops 3 residues before the CDR3 terminus; the germline J gene supplies the remainder. The chain uses TRBV5-1 and TRBJ1-6, with D possibly TRBD1 on 6 matching bases. V was pared by 1 base and J by 0 bases, with 11 bases between. From germline, CDR1 is SGHRS and CDR2 YFSETQ. The CDR3 has 17 amino acids. CDR3: CASSLTGSFSYNSPLHF. The covered CDR3 bases are TGCGCCAGCAGCTTGACAGGGTCCTTCTCCTATAATTCACCC.

As to this clone: The read gets to within 3 residues of the CDR3 end, and the germline J gene fills in the rest. The chain combines TRBV18 with TRBJ1-1; no clear D. Trimming removed 2 bases at V and 3 bases at J, with 7 bases between. This CDR3 contains 13 residues. Germline loops: CDR1 KGHSH, CDR2 LQKENI. The sequenced part of the CDR3 DNA is TGTGCCAGCTCACCAGGGCGCGACACTGAA. This codes for CASSPGRDTE. The whole CDR3 region reads CASSPGRDTEAFF.

A remark on this clone: From the germline J gene comes the end of the CDR3, since the read stops 3 residues before it. V is TRBV6-1 and J is TRBJ2-3, with D possibly being TRBD2 (7 bases). The CDR3 loop spans 16 amino acids. Germline V lookup: CDR1 MNHNS, CDR2 SASEGT. Trimming removed 2 bases at V and 3 bases at J, with 15 bases between. The CDR3 loop is CASSEFTGGSTDTQYF. The CDR3 DNA, read in part, is TGTGCCAGCAGTGAATTCACGGGGGGCAGTACAGATACG.

A word on this clone: With the read ending 3 residues before the CDR3 end, the germline J gene is used to fill in that end. The rearrangement joins TRBV19 to TRBJ2-5; D is unresolved. This CDR3 is built from 11 residues. V lost 1 base to trimming and J lost 5 bases, with 2 bases between them. CDR1 and CDR2 (germline): LNHDA, SQIVND (reference sequence). CDR3 bases read: TGTGCCAGTAGTATAGCGGAGACC. This translates into CASSIAET. The whole CDR3 sequence is CASSIAETQYF.

With respect to this clone: The read terminates 3 residues before the CDR3 end, so the remaining end is supplied by the germline J gene. The rearrangement uses TRBV6-2 or TRBV6-3 and TRBJ2-2; D possibly matches TRBD1 or TRBD2 (6 bases each). Germline loops: CDR1 MNHEY, CDR2 SVGEGT. The CDR3 runs 15 residues. V was pared by 2 bases and J by 9 bases, with 16 bases between. This CDR3 reads CASSYGGQGYRELFF. The sequenced CDR3 bases are TGTGCCAGCAGTTACGGAGGGCAGGGGTATCGGGAG.

Note on this clone: The read is 3 residues too short to cover the CDR3 end, so that end is filled in from the germline J gene. The genes are TRBV11-2 and TRBJ1-1; no firm D call. The CDR3 is made up of 15 amino acids. Germline loops: CDR1 SGHAT, CDR2 FQNNGV. Trimming took 3 bases from V and 0 from J, leaving 11 bases between them. The CDR3 loop reads CASSFPRIMNTEAFF. The CDR3 DNA, read in part, is TGTGCCAGCAGCTTTCCCAGGATCATGAACACTGAA. The whole variable domain, filled in from reference TRBV11-2 and TRBJ1-1, reads EAGVAQSPRYKIIEKRQSVAFWCNPISGHATLYWYQQILGQGPKLLIQFQNNGVVDDSQLPKDRFSAERLKGVDSTLKIQPAKLEDSAVYLCASSFPRIMNTEAFFGQGTRLTVV.

To note about this clone: Mismatch with germline at one junction end may stem from a read error. From the germline J gene comes the end of the CDR3, since the read stops 3 residues before it. Other DNA sequences within the sample encode an identical CDR3. This chain links TRBV2 with TRBJ2-2; 7 bases agree with TRBD2. In germline, CDR1 is SNHLY, CDR2 FYNNEI. The CDR3 is 14 residues long. CDR3 residues: CASRLAPNTGELFF. The sequenced CDR3 bases are TGTGCCAGCAGACTAGCGCCGAACACTGGGGAG.

As concerns this clone: The read terminates 3 residues ahead of where the CDR3 ends, so the germline J gene completes it. The chain uses TRBV10-2 and TRBJ2-6, with TRBD1 matching over 7 bases. The V gene's germline CDR1 is WSHSY and CDR2 SAAADI. V was pared by 7 bases and J by 1 base, with 4 bases of the junction left unmatched. This CDR3 is 15 amino acids long. CDR3 loop: CASKSGGSGANVLTF. The CDR3 bases that were read are TGCGCCAGCAAATCAGGGGGATCTGGGGCCAACGTC.